The 22 T cell receptor beta chains reported below all come from one sample, sequenced in a study of control samples from healthy donors and cancer patients. Measured with immunoSEQ multiplex PCR; TCRdb has only the in-frame clones, and not every one. The table lists about 150,000 clones, approximately 86% of them singletons. Input material: blood. These TCRs come from a young man in good health.

The rearrangement links TRBV7-3 to TRBJ1-1, with D maybe TRBD1 (6 bases). Germline V gives CDR1 SGHTA, CDR2 FQGTGA. Trimming left V 5 bases short and J 4 bases short, with 11 bases between. The CDR3 runs 13 residues. The CDR3 coding sequence is TGTGCCAGCAGCCCGACAGGAACCACTGAAGCTTTCTTT. This translates into CASSPTGTTEAFF.

This chain joins TRBV6-1 and TRBJ1-6, with 7 bases matching TRBD1. The CDR3 spans 19 residues. The junction had 10 bases not matched to a gene; V was cut back by 2 bases and J by 0 bases. CDR1 MNHNS and CDR2 SASEGT come from the germline V gene. For the CDR3, the DNA is TGTGCCAGCAGTGAATTGGTCAGGGGGTTGAGCTCCTATAATTCACCCCTCCACTTT. Translated: CASSELVRGLSSYNSPLHF.

CDR3 in DNA: TGTGCCAGCAGCTTAGAATATGGTTCCGGGACTAGCAAGGGCACAGATACGCAGTATTTT. Its translation is CASSLEYGSGTSKGTDTQYF. The rearrangement uses TRBV11-2 and TRBJ2-3; 9 nucleotides agree with TRBD2. There are 20 residues in the CDR3. V trimming: 0 bases; J trimming: 1 base; junction bases outside the gene matches: 14. CDR1 and CDR2 (germline): SGHAT, FQNNGV.

Details on this clone: The same CDR3 arises from other DNA sequences in this sample as well. The chain uses TRBV19 and TRBJ2-7; 9 nucleotides align to TRBD2. Trimming at V came to 1 base and at J to 2 bases, leaving 3 bases not matched to a gene. The CDR3 covers 15 residues. Germline CDR1 is LNHDA and CDR2 is SQIVND (reference sequence). The CDR3 spells CASSIGSGGTYEQYF. The CDR3 nucleotides are TGTGCCAGTAGTATAGGTAGCGGGGGAACCTACGAGCAGTACTTC.

The V and J genes are TRBV19 and TRBJ1-5, with TRBD1 matching over 10 bases. The CDR3 length is 17 residues. In germline, CDR1 is LNHDA, CDR2 SQIVND (reference sequence). With V trimmed by 3 bases and J by 3 bases, 8 bases remained unmatched. The CDR3 reads CASSIGFGQGDNQPQHF. In nucleotides, the CDR3 is TGTGCCAGTAGTATCGGGTTTGGACAGGGGGACAATCAGCCCCAGCATTTT.

V usage is TRBV10-3 and J usage is TRBJ2-7; 13 bases line up with TRBD2. This CDR3 has 13 residues. V was clipped by 10 bases and J by 3 bases; unmatched bases: 3. CDR1 is ENHRY, CDR2 SYGVKD, per germline. CDR3 sequence reads: CATGLAGNYEQYF. In DNA form, the CDR3 reads TGTGCCACGGGACTAGCGGGGAACTACGAGCAGTACTTC.

This chain joins TRBV4-1 and TRBJ2-2; D uncertain. V lost 0 bases and J 3 bases, leaving 14 bases between the germline ends. This CDR3 contains 17 residues. The germline gives CDR1 MGHRA, CDR2 YSYEKL. The CDR3 region has the DNA TGCGCCAGCAGCCAAGATCTTGGGCGTGAGCACACCGGGGAGCTGTTTTTT. It specifies CASSQDLGREHTGELFF.

This clone was seen once. The rearrangement joins TRBV6-5 to TRBJ1-2; 9 bases fit TRBD1. Germline V gene sequence: CDR1 MNHEY, CDR2 SVGAGI. The CDR3 sequence is 15 residues long. J lost 6 bases, V lost 8 bases, and 13 bases had no gene match. In DNA, the CDR3 is TGTGCCAGCCGTTCAACGGGACAGGGAGAACATGGCTACACCTTC. It is translated as CASRSTGQGEHGYTF.

The DNA for the CDR3 is TGTGCCAGCAGCCAGGGGGGCGGGCATACGTATTTT. It is translated as CASSQGGGHTYF. The rearrangement uses TRBV4-2 and TRBJ2-3; D is possibly TRBD1 or TRBD2 (6 bases each). This CDR3 has 12 amino acids. Germline V gives CDR1 LGHNA, CDR2 YNFKEQ. The V gene lost 3 bases and the J gene lost 14 bases, with 15 bases spanning the gap.

This sequence joins TRBV7-8 and TRBJ2-7, with D unclear. Germline-derived CDR1 and CDR2 are SGHVS and FQNEAQ. The CDR3 has 13 residues. The V and J ends lost 1 base and 3 bases respectively, with 7 bases between them. The CDR3 loop reads CASSLDPGYEQYF. In nucleotides, the CDR3 is TGTGCCAGCAGCTTAGACCCAGGCTACGAGCAGTACTTC.

This chain connects TRBV2 to TRBJ1-5, with 9 positions matching TRBD1. The V segment lost 3 bases and the J segment 1 base; nucleotides outside the gene matches: 7. This CDR3 is 17 amino acids long. Germline CDR1 is SNHLY and CDR2 is FYNNEI. CDR3 DNA: TGTGCCAGCAGTGATACGGACAGGGGCCGGAGCAATCAGCCCCAGCATTTT. Translated, it gives CASSDTDRGRSNQPQHF.

The chain uses TRBV7-2 and TRBJ1-6; 11 bases match TRBD1. V lost 4 bases and J lost 1; bases outside the gene matches: 6. From germline, CDR1 is SGHTA and CDR2 FQGNSA. The CDR3 is made up of 18 amino acids. The CDR3 DNA follows: TGTGCCAGCAGCTATCGGACAGGGGGCGGTTCCTATAATTCACCCCTCCACTTT. Protein: CASSYRTGGGSYNSPLHF.

The chain joins TRBV19 to TRBJ2-7; no clear D. The CDR3 is 12 residues long. Between the trimmed V and J ends, which lost 5 bases and 2 bases, there was a span of 7 bases. From germline, CDR1 is LNHDA and CDR2 SQIVND (reference sequence). CDR3 residues: CASSGSAYEQYF. The DNA for the CDR3 is TGTGCCAGTAGTGGCTCCGCCTACGAGCAGTACTTC. Combining the CDR3 with reference TRBV19 and TRBJ2-7 gives the whole variable domain DGGITQSPKYLFRKEGQNVTLSCEQNLNHDAMYWYRQDPGQGLRLIYYSQIVNDFQKGDIAEGYSVSREKKESFPLTVTSAQKNPTAFYLCASSGSAYEQYFGPGTRLTVT.

The V call is TRBV19, the J call TRBJ2-3; perhaps TRBD2 as D (5 bases). The germline CDR1 and CDR2 sequences are LNHDA and SQIVND (reference sequence). The CDR3 is 14 residues long. Trimming shortened V by 4 bases and J by 1 base, and 9 bases separated the two germline ends. The CDR3 DNA is TGTGCCAGTAGTACCCGTAGCGGCACAGATACGCAGTATTTT. Its protein product is CASSTRSGTDTQYF. The whole variable domain, remainder taken from reference TRBV19 and TRBJ2-3, is DGGITQSPKYLFRKEGQNVTLSCEQNLNHDAMYWYRQDPGQGLRLIYYSQIVNDFQKGDIAEGYSVSREKKESFPLTVTSAQKNPTAFYLCASSTRSGTDTQYFGPGTRLTVL.

This chain links TRBV7-9 with TRBJ1-2, with D perhaps TRBD1 (5 bases). The V end lost 0 bases, the J end lost 0 bases, and 11 bases lay between the germline ends. The CDR3 sequence is 16 residues long. Germline CDR1 SEHNR, CDR2 FQNEAQ (reference sequence). This CDR3 reads CASSLAPGTTNYGYTF. The CDR3 bases are TGTGCCAGCAGCTTAGCCCCGGGGACGACTAACTATGGCTACACCTTC.

The J gene is TRBJ1-1, the V gene TRBV4-3; no clear D. From germline, CDR1 is LGHNA and CDR2 YSLEER. The ends were cut back, 1 base at V and 11 bases at J, with 14 bases in the middle. This CDR3 contains 13 residues. CDR3 in DNA: TGCGCCAGCAGCCAAGTGAAAGGGCTTGGGGCTTTCTTT. Translating gives CASSQVKGLGAFF.

The V gene is TRBV3-1 (or the pseudogene TRBV3-2), the J gene TRBJ2-1, with 7 bases fitting TRBD2. This CDR3 spans 15 amino acids. The trim removed 7 bases at V and 4 bases at J, leaving 10 bases unmatched. CDR1 is LGHDT, CDR2 YNNKEL, per germline (reference sequence). The CDR3: CASILRGRAYNEQFF. Here the CDR3 DNA reads TGTGCCAGCATCCTGCGGGGGAGGGCTTACAATGAGCAGTTCTTC.

The chain joins TRBV18 to TRBJ1-2; 11 bases align to TRBD1. J gave up 4 bases and V 3 bases, and 1 base lay outside the gene matches. The V gene's germline CDR1 is KGHSH and CDR2 LQKENI. The CDR3 length is 14 residues. The CDR3 is CASSPGTGGYGYTF. As DNA, the CDR3 is TGTGCCAGCTCACCCGGGACAGGGGGCTATGGCTACACCTTC.

The J gene is TRBJ2-7, the V gene TRBV6-5; TRBD1 agrees at 8 bases. Germline V CDR1 and CDR2: MNHEY, SVGAGI. J gave up 0 bases and V 7 bases, and 8 bases lay outside the gene matches. The CDR3 is 15 amino acids. CDR3 nucleotides: TGTGCCAGCACAACAGGGACAGGCCTCTCCTACGAGCAGTACTTC. Translation: CASTTGTGLSYEQYF.

CDR3 amino acids: CASSQDPFLEQYF. As DNA, the CDR3 is TGTGCCAGCAGCCAAGACCCTTTCCTCGAGCAGTACTTC. V and J are TRBV4-2 and TRBJ2-7; D remains ambiguous. Germline V gene data show CDR1 as LGHNA and CDR2 as YNFKEQ. Trimming took off 0 bases at V and 6 bases at J, with 9 bases between the two ends. The CDR3 length is 13 residues.

The V and J genes are TRBV28 and TRBJ1-5; TRBD1 agrees at 7 bases. J gave up 3 bases and V 6 bases, and 11 bases lay outside the gene matches. This CDR3 has 16 amino acids. Germline V lookup: CDR1 MDHEN, CDR2 SYDVKM. CDR3 loop: CASSSSQGGDNQPQHF. CDR3 nucleotides: TGTGCCAGCAGCTCCTCGCAGGGGGGGGACAATCAGCCCCAGCATTTT. Complete variable domain (other parts from reference TRBV28 and TRBJ1-5): DVKVTQSSRYLVKRTGEKVFLECVQDMDHENMFWYRQDPGLGLRLIYFSYDVKMKEKGDIPEGYSVSREKKERFSLILESASTNQTSMYLCASSSSQGGDNQPQHFGDGTRLSIL.

The rearrangement links TRBV6-5 to TRBJ1-4; 8 bases fit TRBD1. V shed 6 bases and J 7 bases; nucleotides not matched to a gene: 10. Germline V gene data show CDR1 as MNHEY and CDR2 as SVGAGI. The CDR3 spans 15 residues. CDR3 loop: CASRVVRGRSEKLFF. In DNA, the CDR3 is TGTGCCAGCAGGGTTGTCAGGGGGCGGAGTGAAAAACTGTTTTTT.